The clone carrying this TCR beta chain was counted many times. Its antigen is as yet unknown. All patients reached thyroid surgery having received no treatment beforehand. This sample is drawn from a study of metastatic and nonmetastatic thyroid tumors. The V end was cut by 1 base, the J end by 0 bases, with 1 base between. The CDR3 contains 12 residues. Germline values: CDR1 SGHKS, CDR2 YYEKEE (reference sequence). Study observations and caveats: Relative to benign nodules, malignant thyroid tumors were reportedly characterized by significantly elevated TCR beta diversity in blood and tumor.

TCRdb reassembled clones from the PCR reads with MiXCR. The sample records some 86,000 clones, 12% being singletons. This receptor was obtained from a female donor with papillary thyroid cancer or a benign thyroid nodule (not recorded which). Some clones in this sample may be carry-over from other donors' samples. Sequencing was done on a sample of tumor tissue. This rearrangement joins TRBV5-5 to TRBJ1-1, with D uncertain. The CDR3: CASSLMNTEAFF. In DNA form, the CDR3 reads TGTGCCAGCAGCTTGATGAACACTGAAGCTTTCTTT. The whole variable domain, remainder taken from reference TRBV5-5 and TRBJ1-1, is DAGVTQSPTHLIKTRGQQVTLRCSPISGHKSVSWYQQVLGQGPQFIFQYYEKEERGRGNFPDRFSARQFPNYSSELNVNALLLGDSALYLCASSLMNTEAFFGQGTRLTVV.